The 28 T cell receptor beta chains in this list originate from one sample, sequenced in a study of beta chain features in type 1 diabetes. The investigators reverse transcribed all of the isolated RNA, so they sequenced expressed TCRB transcripts. Repertoires were generated with immunoSEQ multiplex PCR, while TCRdb's copy carries only in-frame clones and drops some. The sample consists of about 400,000 clones, over 10% of them appearing once. Sequenced: naive CD4+ T cells from blood. The receptors originated from a man younger than 35 in good health.

About this clone itself: This CDR3 is also generated by other DNA sequences in the sample. This rearrangement joins TRBV9 to TRBJ2-3; D is unresolved. V lost 1 base and J lost 3, with 12 bases in between. CDR3 length: 15 amino acids. Germline CDR1 is SGDLS and CDR2 is YYNGEE. The CDR3 region is CASSVLAGGTDTQYF. CDR3 DNA: TGTGCCAGCAGCGTACTGGCAGGTGGTACAGATACGCAGTATTTT.

This clone came up a few times. CDR3: CASSPRTFWEAGAGKTQYF. The CDR3 DNA is TGTGCCAGCAGCCCGCGGACCTTTTGGGAAGCGGGGGCTGGGAAGACCCAGTACTTC. The V gene is TRBV7-2, the J gene TRBJ2-5, with 8 bases aligning to TRBD2. J gave up 6 bases and V 5 bases, and 23 bases lay outside the gene matches. CDR3 length: 19 amino acids. CDR1 SGHTA and CDR2 FQGNSA come from the germline V gene. Looking up the rest from reference TRBV7-2 and TRBJ2-5 gives the full variable domain: GAGVSQSPSNKVTEKGKDVELRCDPISGHTALYWYRQSLGQGLEFLIYFQGNSAPDKSGLPSDRFSAERTGGSVSTLTIQRTQQEDSAVYLCASSPRTFWEAGAGKTQYFGPGTRLLVL.

This clone came up a few times. The chain carries TRBV4-2 and TRBJ1-2, with D possibly matching TRBD1 (6 bases). The CDR3 length is 16 residues. V was pared by 4 bases and J by 0 bases, with 15 bases between. Germline V gene sequence: CDR1 LGHNA, CDR2 YNFKEQ. CDR3 in DNA: TGTGCCAGCAGCCCTTCTCCGGGACAAGCTAACTATGGCTACACCTTC. Residues: CASSPSPGQANYGYTF.

This clone was seen a few times. V usage is TRBV28 and J usage is TRBJ2-7, with 7 bases matching TRBD1. V lost 6 bases to trimming and J lost 3 bases; unmatched junction nucleotides: 8. Per the germline V gene, CDR1 is MDHEN and CDR2 is SYDVKM. The CDR3 has 14 amino acids. The CDR3 DNA is TGTGCCAGCAGCTCCCCGGGACAGATCTACGAGCAGTACTTC. Its protein product is CASSSPGQIYEQYF. Supplemented by reference TRBV28 and TRBJ2-7, the full variable domain reads DVKVTQSSRYLVKRTGEKVFLECVQDMDHENMFWYRQDPGLGLRLIYFSYDVKMKEKGDIPEGYSVSREKKERFSLILESASTNQTSMYLCASSSPGQIYEQYFGPGTRLTVT.

The V and J genes are TRBV6-5 and TRBJ1-6, with D perhaps TRBD1 (5 bases). Germline lookup yields CDR1 MNHEY and CDR2 SVGAGI. V lost 8 bases to trimming and J lost 4 bases, with 12 bases between them. The CDR3 runs to 14 residues. The CDR3 loop reads CASGMGRYNSPLHF. In DNA form, the CDR3 reads TGTGCCAGCGGGATGGGGCGGTATAATTCACCCCTCCACTTT.

This clone was seen only a few times. Other DNA sequences in the sample encode the same CDR3. The rearrangement links TRBV28 to TRBJ2-5; perhaps TRBD2 as D (6 bases). CDR1 and CDR2 (germline): MDHEN, SYDVKM. CDR3 length: 13 amino acids. V was shortened by 3 bases and J by 4 bases, with 9 bases between the two germline ends. CDR3: CASSLFGGETQYF. CDR3 nucleotide sequence: TGTGCCAGCAGTTTGTTCGGGGGAGAGACCCAGTACTTC.

The gene calls are TRBV10-3 and TRBJ1-1; D remains unclear. V was trimmed by 6 bases and J by 10 bases, leaving 15 bases between them. The germline V gene has CDR1 ENHRY and CDR2 SYGVKD. The CDR3 extends over 12 amino acids. CDR3 bases: TGTGCCATCAGCGGCCAAGCAGGAGGAGCTTTCTTT. Encoded protein: CAISGQAGGAFF.

The chain couples TRBV7-2 to TRBJ1-6; D unclear. The germline V and J ends were trimmed by 0 bases and 0 bases, with 12 bases remaining between them. Looked up from germline, CDR1 is SGHTA and CDR2 is FQGNSA. This CDR3 is built from 18 residues. The CDR3 spells CASSLASTKNSYNSPLHF. The CDR3 coding sequence is TGTGCCAGCAGCTTAGCTTCTACCAAGAACTCCTATAATTCACCCCTCCACTTT. The full variable domain, with the rest looked up from reference TRBV7-2 and TRBJ1-6, is GAGVSQSPSNKVTEKGKDVELRCDPISGHTALYWYRQSLGQGLEFLIYFQGNSAPDKSGLPSDRFSAERTGGSVSTLTIQRTQQEDSAVYLCASSLASTKNSYNSPLHFGNGTRLTVT.

This clone was seen only a few times. The chain combines TRBV5-1 with TRBJ1-4; 7 bases are a match to TRBD1. Trimming at V came to 4 bases and at J to 4 bases, leaving 4 bases not matched to a gene. The germline V gene has CDR1 SGHRS and CDR2 YFSETQ. The CDR3 spans 14 residues. CDR3 region: CASSPGDSNEKLFF. CDR3 DNA: TGCGCCAGCAGCCCCGGGGACAGTAATGAAAAACTGTTTTTT.

V is TRBV9 and J is TRBJ2-5; no reliable D call. The V gene's germline CDR1 is SGDLS and CDR2 YYNGEE. CDR3 length equals 12 residues. Trimming pared 3 bases from V and 0 bases from J, leaving 3 bases between. The CDR3 region has the DNA TGTGCCAGCAGCGCGTACCAAGAGACCCAGTACTTC. It codes for CASSAYQETQYF. The full variable domain, rest sourced from reference TRBV9 and TRBJ2-5, is DSGVTQTPKHLITATGQRVTLRCSPRSGDLSVYWYQQSLDQGLQFLIQYYNGEERAKGNILERFSAQQFPDLHSELNLSSLELGDSALYFCASSAYQETQYFGPGTRLLVL.

The chain employs TRBV7-9 and TRBJ1-3, with D perhaps matching TRBD1 (6 bases). The CDR3 covers 12 residues. V lost 5 bases and J lost 8, with 10 bases in between. CDR1 and CDR2 from the germline V gene are SEHNR and FQNEAQ (reference sequence). CDR3 sequence reads: CASSDGGHTIYF. The CDR3 nucleotides read TGTGCCAGCAGCGATGGGGGCCACACCATATATTTT.

The gene calls are TRBV4-1 and TRBJ2-3; TRBD1 matches at 10 bases. CDR3 length: 16 amino acids. Germline lookup yields CDR1 MGHRA and CDR2 YSYEKL. The junction had 5 bases not matched to a gene; V was cut back by 0 bases and J by 5 bases. The CDR3 loop is CASSQEGQGPGDTQYF. CDR3 in DNA: TGCGCCAGCAGCCAAGAGGGACAGGGGCCCGGAGATACGCAGTATTTT.

This clone was observed a few times. The chain employs TRBV6-5 and TRBJ2-4; D not resolved. This CDR3 region has 12 residues. Germline loops: CDR1 MNHEY, CDR2 SVGAGI. CDR3 in DNA: TGTGCTAGAACGCCTGATTTGAACATTCAGTACTTC. As protein: CARTPDLNIQYF.

The V and J genes are TRBV6-5 and TRBJ1-5, with D possibly matching TRBD1 (5 bases). Trimming pared 4 bases from V and 9 bases from J, leaving 19 bases between. The germline V gene encodes CDR1 MNHEY and CDR2 SVGAGI. CDR3 length: 15 amino acids. DNA for the CDR3: TGTGCCAGCAGTTCCAATTACGACAGCTTAACGCCCCAGCATTTT. Protein: CASSSNYDSLTPQHF.

The chain carries TRBV27 and TRBJ1-6; 8 bases align to TRBD1. Looked up from germline, CDR1 is MNHEY and CDR2 is SMNVEV (reference sequence). Trimming at V came to 6 bases and at J to 6 bases, leaving 16 bases not matched to a gene. CDR3 length: 18 residues. The CDR3 region has the DNA TGTGCCAGCAGGCCATCAGACTTTAGGACAGGGCCTAATTCACCCCTCCACTTT. Translating gives CASRPSDFRTGPNSPLHF.

This clone occurred a few times. The chain links TRBV7-2 to TRBJ2-7, with 7 bases lining up with TRBD2. This CDR3 contains 17 residues. J was trimmed by 3 bases and V by 5 bases; bases with no gene match: 16. Germline assignment: CDR1 SGHTA and CDR2 FQGNSA. CDR3 nucleotides: TGTGCCAGCAGCCTCCCGTCGGGGCTAGCGGCCGACTACGAGCAGTACTTC. Protein: CASSLPSGLAADYEQYF.

This clone turned up a few times. The chain is built from TRBV7-2 and TRBJ2-1; the match to TRBD2 covers 9 bases. V gave up 5 bases and J gave up 4 bases; unmatched junction bases: 6. There are 15 residues in the CDR3. Germline assignment: CDR1 SGHTA and CDR2 FQGNSA. Here the CDR3 reads CASSVSSGSYNEQFF. The CDR3 nucleotides are TGTGCCAGCAGCGTTAGTAGCGGGAGTTACAATGAGCAGTTCTTC.

V gene TRBV29-1 combines with J gene TRBJ2-5; weak D call: TRBD2 (5 bases). The CDR3 is 13 residues long. Per germline, CDR1 SQVTM and CDR2 ANQGSEA. Trimming left V 6 bases short and J 7 bases short, with 18 bases between. The CDR3, as DNA: TGCAGCGTGGAGGCAGAATCTAAGATGACCCAGTACTTC. Residues: CSVEAESKMTQYF. The full variable domain, rest sourced from reference TRBV29-1 and TRBJ2-5, is SAVISQKPSRDICQRGTSLTIQCQVDSQVTMMFWYRQQPGQSLTLIATANQGSEATYESGFVIDKFPISRPNLTFSTLTVSNMSPEDSSIYLCSVEAESKMTQYFGPGTRLLVL.

The V call is TRBV4-3, the J call TRBJ1-1, with TRBD1 identical over 8 bases. The CDR3 spans 14 residues. Trimming took 5 bases from V and 2 from J; bases not matched to a gene: 4. Germline assignment: CDR1 LGHNA and CDR2 YSLEER. The CDR3 nucleotides read TGCGCCAGCAGCTATGGGACAGGCAACACTGAAGCTTTCTTT. Protein product: CASSYGTGNTEAFF.

V is TRBV14 and J is TRBJ2-1; a possible D gene is TRBD1 (5 bases). Looked up from germline, CDR1 is SGHDN and CDR2 is FVKESK. The V and J ends lost 1 base and 5 bases respectively, with 15 bases between them. The CDR3 runs to 16 residues. Here the CDR3 DNA reads TGTGCCAGCAGCCAAGTTAGGTGGTCAGGGAACAATGAGCAGTTCTTC. Amino acid sequence: CASSQVRWSGNNEQFF.

This clone was detected a few times. This chain connects TRBV7-2 to TRBJ2-1, with 9 bases matching TRBD2. The CDR3 has 16 residues. CDR1 and CDR2 from the germline V gene are SGHTA and FQGNSA. J was trimmed by 2 bases and V by 8 bases; bases with no gene match: 10. The CDR3 region is CASALPQRGAYNEQFF. The CDR3 region has the DNA TGTGCCAGCGCCCTCCCCCAGCGGGGGGCCTACAATGAGCAGTTCTTC.

This chain connects TRBV30 to TRBJ2-1; maybe TRBD1 (6 bases). This CDR3 is built from 19 residues. The germline gives CDR1 GTSNPN, CDR2 SVGIG (reference sequence). The V gene lost 3 bases and the J gene lost 0 bases, with 24 bases spanning the gap. The CDR3 coding sequence is TGTGCCTGGAGCGGAGACAGGAGACCTAGCTATAGCTCCTACAATGAGCAGTTCTTC. Residues: CAWSGDRRPSYSSYNEQFF.

The J gene is TRBJ1-1, the V gene TRBV18, with D perhaps TRBD1 (5 bases). V lost 3 bases and J lost 4, with 15 bases in between. This CDR3 has 15 residues. In germline, CDR1 is KGHSH, CDR2 LQKENI. CDR3 sequence: CASSPSAGHLTEAFF. In DNA form, the CDR3 reads TGTGCCAGCTCACCCTCGGCTGGACACCTCACTGAAGCTTTCTTT.

This clone was observed a few times. The genes are TRBV5-6 and TRBJ2-7, with 10 positions matching TRBD2. V was pared by 4 bases and J by 4 bases, with 5 bases of the junction left unmatched. The CDR3 contains 14 residues. CDR1 is SGHDT and CDR2 is YYEEEE in the germline V gene. The CDR3 is CASSRGLAVYEQYF. In DNA, the CDR3 is TGTGCCAGCAGCAGAGGACTAGCGGTTTACGAGCAGTACTTC.

This clone appeared a few times. The chain uses TRBV6-5 and TRBJ1-2; unclear D gene. Trimming shortened V by 5 bases and J by 1 base, and 11 bases separated the two germline ends. The CDR3 is 14 amino acids. Per germline, CDR1 MNHEY and CDR2 SVGAGI. The CDR3 loop is CASSERDLNYGYTF. The DNA of the CDR3 is TGTGCCAGCAGTGAACGGGATCTTAACTATGGCTACACCTTC.

This clone has more than one count but fewer than ten. This chain connects TRBV7-8 to TRBJ2-1, with TRBD2 matching over 9 bases. The CDR3 loop spans 14 amino acids. After removal of 5 bases from V and 6 bases from J, the junction contained 5 bases not matched to a gene. Germline lookup yields CDR1 SGHVS and CDR2 FQNEAQ. The CDR3 reads CASSLPTSGNEQFF. The CDR3 DNA follows: TGTGCCAGCAGCCTCCCGACTAGCGGCAATGAGCAGTTCTTC.

As DNA, the CDR3 is TGTGCCAGCAGCTTTTACAGGGGGAACACTGAAGCTTTCTTT. Protein sequence: CASSFYRGNTEAFF. The chain employs TRBV7-2 and TRBJ1-1, with TRBD1 identical over 7 bases. CDR1 and CDR2 from the germline V gene are SGHTA and FQGNSA. Germline trimming cut 3 bases from V and 1 base from J; bases unmatched to any gene: 2. This CDR3 contains 14 residues. The full variable domain, completed using reference TRBV7-2 and TRBJ1-1, is GAGVSQSPSNKVTEKGKDVELRCDPISGHTALYWYRQSLGQGLEFLIYFQGNSAPDKSGLPSDRFSAERTGGSVSTLTIQRTQQEDSAVYLCASSFYRGNTEAFFGQGTRLTVV.

This clone came up a few times. The chain carries TRBV28 and TRBJ2-3; D is ambiguous. The CDR3 totals 12 residues. In germline, CDR1 is MDHEN, CDR2 SYDVKM. The V gene lost 6 bases and the J gene lost 6 bases, with 10 bases spanning the gap. The CDR3 nucleotides read TGTGCCAGCAGCACCTTAGTCGATACGCAGTATTTT. It translates to CASSTLVDTQYF.